These 29 T cell receptor beta chains originate from one sample sequenced in a study of T-cell reconstitution after alpha-beta-depleted transplantation in children. As it was prepared, the TCRbeta library received unique molecular identifiers. A single record per CDR3 protein comes from TCRdb applying MiXCR to the PCR reads. This sample has about 980,000 distinct CDR3 sequences, with about 29% found just once. The source material was PBMCs, mostly from graft donor cells, sampled 360 days after TCRalphabeta/CD19-depleted stem cell transplant. The receptors come from a boy under two years old who had a stem cell transplant for SCID, so the T cells may come from the graft donor.

In its sample, this clonotype was seen once. The chain is built from TRBV5-5 and TRBJ1-5; tentatively, D is TRBD1 (7 bases). The J call may be mistaken, given a closer DNA end match to TRBJ2-3. This CDR3 is 14 amino acids long. Per the germline V gene, CDR1 is SGHKS and CDR2 is YYEKEE (reference sequence). The CDR3 sequence is CASSAGQRHQPQYF. DNA of the CDR3: TGTGCCAGCAGCGCGGGACAGAGACATCAGCCCCAGTATTTT.

The chain employs TRBV20-1 and TRBJ2-1; TRBD2 agrees at 13 bases. CDR3 size: 16 residues. Unmatched junction bases numbered 11, after V lost 3 bases and J lost 9 bases. The V gene's germline CDR1 is DFQATT and CDR2 SNEGSKA (reference sequence). The CDR3 loop is CSASPPGTSGASEQFF. In DNA, the CDR3 is TGCAGTGCTAGCCCACCCGGGACTAGCGGGGCAAGTGAGCAGTTCTTC.

This sequence joins TRBV10-3 and TRBJ2-6; 16 nucleotides line up with TRBD2. Germline trimming cut 5 bases from V and 0 bases from J; bases unmatched to any gene: 7. The germline CDR1 and CDR2 sequences are ENHRY and SYGVKD. The CDR3 is 20 residues long. The CDR3 DNA reads as TGTGCCATCAGTTATACCGGGACTAGCGGGGGGGCCTCTGGGGCCAACGTCCTGACTTTC. Its translation is CAISYTGTSGGASGANVLTF.

This clonotype appeared many times. The chain joins TRBV12-3 or TRBV12-4 to TRBJ2-3; 9 bases are shared with TRBD1. This CDR3 is built from 14 residues. The V and J ends lost 6 bases and 0 bases, in that order; junction bases with no gene match: 1. The DNA for the CDR3 is TGTGCCAGCAGGGGACAGGGTAGCACAGATACGCAGTATTTT. Translation: CASRGQGSTDTQYF.

This clonotype was observed a few times. The chain combines TRBV20-1 with TRBJ1-2; D is unclear. The CDR3 is made up of 15 amino acids. CDR1 is DFQATT and CDR2 is SNEGSKA in the germline V gene (reference sequence). The germline V and J ends were trimmed by 1 base and 4 bases, with 16 bases remaining between them. CDR3 region: CSARGAQVLGYGYTF. The CDR3 DNA sequence: TGCAGTGCTAGAGGGGCCCAAGTCCTTGGCTATGGCTACACCTTC.

The chain is built from TRBV7-2 and TRBJ2-2, with 10 bases that match TRBD1. This CDR3 spans 17 amino acids. Germline V gives CDR1 SGHTA, CDR2 FQGNSA. V dropped 11 bases and J dropped 6; count of bases not matched to a gene: 18. The CDR3 nucleotides read TGTGCCGCCTTAAGGGACAGGGGACTACCCCTATCCGGGGAGCTGTTTTTT. Protein product: CAALRDRGLPLSGELFF.

This clonotype has more than one count but fewer than ten. The chain links TRBV11-2 to TRBJ2-5; 12 positions match TRBD2. Germline V gene sequence: CDR1 SGHAT, CDR2 FQNNGV. CDR3 length: 15 residues. V trimming: 4 bases; J trimming: 5 bases; junction bases outside the gene matches: 5. The CDR3: CASSSEGLAGETQYF. The CDR3 region has the DNA TGTGCCAGCAGCTCTGAGGGACTAGCGGGCGAGACCCAGTACTTC.

The chain has TRBV20-1 and TRBJ1-1; 10 nucleotides match TRBD1. Per germline, CDR1 DFQATT and CDR2 SNEGSKA (reference sequence). The CDR3 loop spans 16 amino acids. J gave up 2 bases and V 2 bases, and 8 bases lay outside the gene matches. The CDR3 nucleotides read TGCAGTGCTAGATCTCACCGGGACAGGGGCAACACTGAAGCTTTCTTT. Translated: CSARSHRDRGNTEAFF.

This clonotype appeared a single time. A much larger clone lies a single base off, so this may be a read error. The chain uses TRBV4-1 and TRBJ2-7; possibly TRBD1 for D (5 bases). The germline V and J ends were trimmed by 4 bases and 2 bases, with 9 bases remaining between them. Germline loops: CDR1 MGHRA, CDR2 YSYEKL. This CDR3 has 13 residues. The CDR3 DNA reads as TGCGCCAGCAGCCCGGACATAACCTACGAGCAGTACTTC. Amino acid sequence: CASSPDITYEQYF.

This clonotype has only one observation. The V gene is TRBV7-6, the J gene TRBJ1-6, with a possible D match to TRBD1 (5 bases). The CDR3 has 18 amino acids. Trimming cost V 0 bases and J 1 base, with 13 bases left between them. CDR1 and CDR2 from the germline V gene are SGHVS and FNYEAQ. In DNA form, the CDR3 reads TGTGCCAGCAGCTTAGCGGGGGGAGTAAGGTCCTATAATTCACCCCTCCACTTT. This gives the protein CASSLAGGVRSYNSPLHF.

This clonotype was found a few times. V usage is TRBV29-1 and J usage is TRBJ2-5, with D perhaps matching TRBD1 or TRBD2 (6 bases each). This CDR3 contains 13 residues. Trimming removed 3 bases at V and 4 bases at J, with 12 bases between. Germline V lookup: CDR1 SQVTM, CDR2 ANQGSEA. DNA for the CDR3: TGCAGCGTTGACTTTAAGGGGGGAGAGACCCAGTACTTC. It is translated as CSVDFKGGETQYF.

This clonotype was observed a handful of times. The rearrangement joins TRBV4-2 to TRBJ2-5; D gene ambiguous. Germline V gene data show CDR1 as LGHNA and CDR2 as YNFKEQ. The CDR3 consists of 12 residues. V lost 1 base to trimming and J lost 5 bases, with 5 bases between them. The CDR3 coding sequence is TGTGCCAGCAGCCAAGTCTCGGAGACCCAGTACTTC. Protein product: CASSQVSETQYF.

This clonotype was counted between two and nine times. The V call is TRBV20-1, the J call TRBJ2-3, with 13 bases identical to TRBD2. The V gene's germline CDR1 is DFQATT and CDR2 SNEGSKA (reference sequence). The trim removed 6 bases at V and 5 bases at J, leaving 5 bases unmatched. The CDR3 contains 14 residues. The CDR3 reads CSARTSGGKDTQYF. The CDR3 region has the DNA TGCAGTGCGAGGACTAGCGGGGGAAAAGATACGCAGTATTTT.

The chain combines TRBV10-3 with TRBJ2-7; D possibly corresponds to TRBD2 (6 bases). The V end lost 9 bases, the J end lost 3 bases, and 12 bases lay between the germline ends. The CDR3 spans 12 residues. CDR1 and CDR2 (germline): ENHRY, SYGVKD. In DNA form, the CDR3 reads TGTGCCATGGGCGGGACCCTCTACGAGCAGTACTTC. Translating gives CAMGGTLYEQYF.

The chain couples TRBV5-1 to TRBJ2-1; 7 nucleotides line up with TRBD1. This CDR3 comprises 14 residues. Trimming removed 3 bases from V and 7 bases from J; junction bases left unmatched: 7. The germline V gene has CDR1 SGHRS and CDR2 YFSETQ. CDR3 coding DNA: TGCGCCAGCAGCTCACGGACAGGCCCAAATGAGCAGTTCTTC. It translates to CASSSRTGPNEQFF.

This clonotype has a handful of counts. J is TRBJ2-2 and V is TRBV29-1; 8 nucleotides line up with TRBD2. The junction had 7 bases not matched to a gene; V was cut back by 4 bases and J by 0 bases. Per the germline V gene, CDR1 is SQVTM and CDR2 is ANQGSEA. The CDR3 covers 16 residues. The CDR3 is CSVGLISGANTGELFF. CDR3 in DNA: TGCAGCGTTGGACTCATTAGCGGGGCGAACACCGGGGAGCTGTTTTTT.

This rearrangement joins TRBV6-1 to TRBJ2-2; TRBD1 matches 7 bases. The germline gives CDR1 MNHNS, CDR2 SASEGT. V lost 5 bases, J lost 6 bases, and 12 bases stayed unmatched. The CDR3 extends over 16 amino acids. CDR3 in amino acids: CASSPATGNFAGELFF. In nucleotides, the CDR3 is TGTGCCAGCAGTCCAGCGACAGGGAACTTCGCCGGGGAGCTGTTTTTT.

This clonotype was recorded a few times. The chain recombines TRBV6-1 with TRBJ2-7; D not certain. Trimming left V 6 bases short and J 5 bases short, with 17 bases between. CDR1 is MNHNS, CDR2 SASEGT, per germline. This CDR3 is built from 14 residues. The CDR3 loop is CASSQFDPSDEQYF. CDR3 nucleotides: TGTGCCAGCAGCCAGTTCGACCCAAGTGACGAGCAGTACTTC.

This rearrangement joins TRBV6-5 to TRBJ2-1; 10 bases line up with TRBD2. The CDR3 spans 16 residues. V lost 5 bases and J lost 3; bases outside the gene matches: 7. From germline, CDR1 is MNHEY and CDR2 SVGAGI. This chain's CDR3 is CASSHAGTSVYNEQFF. For the CDR3, the DNA is TGTGCCAGCAGTCACGCCGGGACTAGCGTCTACAATGAGCAGTTCTTC.

This clonotype was counted between two and nine times. The J gene is TRBJ1-1, the V gene TRBV12-3 or TRBV12-4; the D gene is possibly TRBD1 (5 bases). The CDR3 sequence is 14 residues long. Trimming pared 2 bases from V and 9 bases from J, leaving 16 bases between. The CDR3 here is CASSLRTRGSKAFF. The CDR3, as DNA: TGTGCCAGCAGTTTACGCACGAGGGGATCGAAAGCTTTCTTT.

This rearrangement joins TRBV7-2 to TRBJ2-5, with 10 bases matching TRBD2. Germline CDR1 is SGHTA and CDR2 is FQGNSA. This CDR3 is built from 16 residues. V trimming: 0 bases; J trimming: 2 bases; junction bases outside the gene matches: 3. CDR3 sequence (DNA): TGTGCCAGCAGCTTAGCTGGACTAGCGGAGCAAGAGACCCAGTACTTC. Translated, it gives CASSLAGLAEQETQYF. Full variable domain (rest looked up from reference TRBV7-2 and TRBJ2-5): GAGVSQSPSNKVTEKGKDVELRCDPISGHTALYWYRQSLGQGLEFLIYFQGNSAPDKSGLPSDRFSAERTGGSVSTLTIQRTQQEDSAVYLCASSLAGLAEQETQYFGPGTRLLVL.

Details on this clonotype: At one end, the junction sequence differs from germline, possibly due to a read error. The V gene is TRBV5-1, the J gene TRBJ2-6, with 8 bases fitting TRBD2. The germline V gene has CDR1 SGHRS and CDR2 YFSETQ. The CDR3 sequence is 16 residues long. The DNA for the CDR3 is TGCGCCAGCAGCCCCTTTTCCATCGGGGGGGCCAACGTCCTGAGTTTC. It specifies CASSPFSIGGANVLSF.

The chain employs TRBV5-1 and TRBJ2-5; TRBD1 might be the D (5 bases). The CDR3 consists of 15 residues. Looked up from germline, CDR1 is SGHRS and CDR2 is YFSETQ. Between the trimmed V and J ends, which lost 5 bases and 2 bases, there was a span of 16 bases. CDR3 nucleotide sequence: TGCGCCAGCAGGTTCCTAGGGGCTGGGCAAGAGACCCAGTACTTC. Translating gives CASRFLGAGQETQYF.

This chain connects TRBV28 to TRBJ2-7, with D perhaps TRBD1 (6 bases). The CDR3 is 14 amino acids. Germline CDR1 reads MDHEN; CDR2 reads SYDVKM. Trimming left V 9 bases short and J 0 bases short, with 15 bases between. The CDR3 sequence: CASCYRDFSYEQYF. CDR3 in DNA: TGTGCCAGTTGCTACAGGGATTTCTCCTACGAGCAGTACTTC.

V usage is TRBV18 and J usage is TRBJ2-1; D ambiguous. The CDR3 loop spans 17 amino acids. Between the trimmed V and J ends, which lost 2 bases and 4 bases, there was a span of 18 bases. Per the germline V gene, CDR1 is KGHSH and CDR2 is LQKENI. DNA of the CDR3: TGTGCCAGCTCACCAAGATCTCGGGTCGCGATGTACAATGAGCAGTTCTTC. It specifies CASSPRSRVAMYNEQFF.

This chain connects TRBV7-9 to TRBJ2-7; D gene ambiguous. Germline V gene data show CDR1 as SEHNR and CDR2 as FQNEAQ (reference sequence). Trimming cost V 6 bases and J 3 bases, with 18 bases left between them. The CDR3 runs 15 residues. The CDR3 reads CASSPPTGLSYEQYF. DNA of the CDR3: TGTGCCAGCAGTCCGCCGACCGGTTTAAGCTACGAGCAGTACTTC.

This clonotype showed up just a few times. The chain links TRBV29-1 to TRBJ2-7; the D gene is possibly TRBD1 (5 bases). The germline V and J ends were trimmed by 7 bases and 5 bases, with 21 bases remaining between them. Per the germline V gene, CDR1 is SQVTM and CDR2 is ANQGSEA. There are 14 residues in the CDR3. The CDR3 loop reads CSGLVQVPRNEQYF. The CDR3 nucleotides read TGCAGCGGTCTCGTACAGGTTCCTCGGAACGAGCAGTACTTC.

The chain uses TRBV12-3 or TRBV12-4 and TRBJ1-1; possibly TRBD1 for D (6 bases). The CDR3 contains 14 residues. The ends were cut back, 7 bases at V and 4 bases at J, with 16 bases in the middle. CDR3 sequence: CASNPTGYSTEAFF. The CDR3 DNA reads as TGTGCCAGCAACCCAACAGGGTACAGCACTGAAGCTTTCTTT.

V usage is TRBV7-3 and J usage is TRBJ2-1, with D unresolved. Germline CDR1 is SGHTA and CDR2 is FQGTGA. V lost 4 bases and J 5 bases, leaving 9 bases between the germline ends. The CDR3 length is 13 residues. CDR3 residues: CASSSDPHNEQFF. In DNA, the CDR3 is TGTGCCAGCAGCTCCGACCCCCACAATGAGCAGTTCTTC. The full variable domain, with the rest looked up from reference TRBV7-3 and TRBJ2-1, is GAGVSQTPSNKVTEKGKYVELRCDPISGHTALYWYRQSLGQGPEFLIYFQGTGAADDSGLPNDRFFAVRPEGSVSTLKIQRTERGDSAVYLCASSSDPHNEQFFGPGTRLTVL.